This T cell receptor (beta chain) was sequenced in a study of T-cell memory formation after mild COVID-19. Overall study findings and caveats: The CD4+ clones that contracted clustered mainly within CM and EM, and the CD8+ clones concentrated in EMRA. Balance between CD4 and CD8 was seen in clones contracting day 15 to 85, and a CD4+ lean was seen in later expanders. Clones from the second wave (peaking day 37) had unconfirmed SARS-CoV-2 specificity.

This clonotype was observed many times. Its antigen is not identified. V was trimmed by 1 base and J by 2 bases, leaving 11 bases between them. The CDR3 covers 16 residues. Germline loops: CDR1 SGHAT, CDR2 FQNNGV. 5'RACE, which relied on constant-segment primers, yielded TCR alpha and TCR beta cDNA libraries carrying sample barcodes and UMIs. From the 5' RACE reads, TCRdb called clonotypes with MiXCR, one entry per CDR3 protein. The data show hundreds of thousands of distinct CDR3 sequences, about a sixth seen once. The chain employs TRBV11-2 and TRBJ2-2; D possibly corresponds to TRBD2 (6 bases). The TCR originated in an adult woman who had mild COVID-19 (a few samples of this study predate the infection). Cell type and time point are not known. Sequencing was performed on PBMCs or a T cell subset sorted from them (not recorded which). The CDR3 region is CASSLGRGLNTGELFF. The DNA of the CDR3 is TGTGCCAGCAGCTTAGGACGGGGACTCAACACCGGGGAGCTGTTTTTT.